These T cell receptor beta chains were read from a single sample in a study of CD8 T cells in ankylosing spondylitis. TCRdb itself ran the 5' RACE reads through MiXCR, one entry per CDR3 protein. Found here are 200,000 to 250,000 distinct CDR3 sequences, 6% to 8.5% of them singletons; the top ten hold about 14%. Sequenced: blood, either unsorted or a sorted T cell fraction (not recorded which). The receptors were gathered from a male donor with ankylosing spondylitis. Both conserved end residues are part of each CDR3. A D gene is named only where the DNA matches it firmly. Size is omitted from some rows. Given values are once, few, many or a class for expanded clones.

j_call,d_call,v_call,clone_size,cdr3_nt,cdr3_aa
TRBJ2-1,NA,TRBV2,many,TGTGCCAGCAGTGTGGGGGTTGAGCAGTTCTTC,CASSVGVEQFF
TRBJ1-1,NA,TRBV10-3,few,TGTGCCATCAGTGAGCTGGGGGTGAACACTGAAGCTTTCTTT,CAISELGVNTEAFF
TRBJ1-5,NA,TRBV5-8,many,TGTGCCAGCAGCTTCAACAGAGTTGGTCAGCCCCAGCATTTT,CASSFNRVGQPQHF
TRBJ2-5,NA,TRBV19,many,TGTGCCAGTAGTATCTGGGGGCCGGAGACCCAGTACTTC,CASSIWGPETQYF
TRBJ2-5,TRBD2,TRBV11-3,NA,TGTGCCAGCAGCTCACTAGCGGGGGGGCCACCAGTTAGGCGTTCCCAAGAGACCCAGTACTTC,CASSSLAGGPPVRRSQETQYF
TRBJ2-7,NA,TRBV27,many,TGTGCCAGCAGGGGACTTCGACACGAGCAGTACTTC,CASRGLRHEQYF
TRBJ1-5,NA,TRBV30,NA,TGTGCCTGGGGACAGTCTAATCAGCCCCAGCATTTT,CAWGQSNQPQHF
TRBJ2-1,NA,TRBV7-9,many,TGTGCCAGCAGTGTCGGGGGGCCGAATGAGCAGTTCTTC,CASSVGGPNEQFF
TRBJ2-7,NA,TRBV2,NA,TGTGCCAGCGTGGGGAGGAGGACCTACGAGCAGTACTTC,CASVGRRTYEQYF
TRBJ2-7,NA,TRBV12-3/TRBV12-4,many,TGTGCCAGCAGTTCGAACAGGGCCTACGAGCAGTACTTC,CASSSNRAYEQYF
TRBJ2-7,NA,TRBV20-1,many,TGCAGTGCTCCGGGGCAGGGTCCCCACGAGCAGTACTTC,CSAPGQGPHEQYF
TRBJ1-5,NA,TRBV9,many,TGTGCCAGCAGCGTATACCAGCCCCAGCATTTT,CASSVYQPQHF
TRBJ2-1,TRBD2,TRBV18,many,TGTGCCAGCTCGCGTACTAGCGGGGGGGCGAATGAGCAGTTCTTC,CASSRTSGGANEQFF
TRBJ1-1,TRBD1,TRBV20-1,many,TGCAGTGCCGTCGGGACAGGGATCCTAGCTTTCTTT,CSAVGTGILAFF
TRBJ2-1,NA,TRBV9,many,TGTGCCAGCAGCGTAGCCGTCAGGGGGGAATACAATGAGCAGTTCTTC,CASSVAVRGEYNEQFF
TRBJ2-2,TRBD1,TRBV12-5,many,TGTGCTAGTGGTCAGGGGGACAGAATGATGAACACCGGGGAGCTGTTTTTT,CASGQGDRMMNTGELFF
TRBJ2-1,NA,TRBV5-4,NA,TGTGCCAGCAGCTTTGCCCCATCCCATGAGCAGTTCTTC,CASSFAPSHEQFF
TRBJ2-3,NA,TRBV4-2,many,TGCGCCAGCAGCCAAGACTGGGATGCTGTCACAGATACGCAGTATTTT,CASSQDWDAVTDTQYF
TRBJ1-1,TRBD1,TRBV9,many,TGTGCCAGCAGCGGGGAAGGACAGGAGCTCAACACTGAAGCTTTCTTT,CASSGEGQELNTEAFF
TRBJ2-7,NA,TRBV12-3/TRBV12-4,many,TGTGCCAGCGCGTCGACTCTTCGACCGTACTTC,CASASTLRPYF
TRBJ1-1,NA,TRBV11-2,many,TGTGCCAGCAGCTTATATCGGGGAATGAACACTGAAGCTTTCTTT,CASSLYRGMNTEAFF
TRBJ1-4,TRBD1,TRBV4-1,NA,TGCGCCAGCAGCCAAGATACCGGGACAGGGCCACTTAATGAAAAACTGTTTTTT,CASSQDTGTGPLNEKLFF